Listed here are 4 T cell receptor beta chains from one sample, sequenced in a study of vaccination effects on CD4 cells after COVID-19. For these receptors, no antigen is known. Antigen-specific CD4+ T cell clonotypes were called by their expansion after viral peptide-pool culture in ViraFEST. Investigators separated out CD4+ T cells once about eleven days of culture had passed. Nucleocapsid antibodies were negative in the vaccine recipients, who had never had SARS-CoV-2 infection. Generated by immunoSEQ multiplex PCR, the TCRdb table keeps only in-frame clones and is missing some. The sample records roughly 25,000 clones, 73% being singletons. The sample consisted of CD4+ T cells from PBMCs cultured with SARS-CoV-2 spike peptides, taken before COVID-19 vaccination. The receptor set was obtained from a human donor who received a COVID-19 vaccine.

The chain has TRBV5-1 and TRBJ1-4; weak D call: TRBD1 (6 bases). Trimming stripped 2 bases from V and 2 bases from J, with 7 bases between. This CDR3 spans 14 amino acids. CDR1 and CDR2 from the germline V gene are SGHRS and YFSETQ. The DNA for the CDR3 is TGCGCCAGCAGCTTCGGGGGCACTAATGAAAAACTGTTTTTT. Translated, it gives CASSFGGTNEKLFF. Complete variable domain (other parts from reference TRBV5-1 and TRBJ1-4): KAGVTQTPRYLIKTRGQQVTLSCSPISGHRSVSWYQQTPGQGLQFLFEYFSETQRNKGNFPGRFSGRQFSNSRSEMNVSTLELGDSALYLCASSFGGTNEKLFFGSGTQLSVL.

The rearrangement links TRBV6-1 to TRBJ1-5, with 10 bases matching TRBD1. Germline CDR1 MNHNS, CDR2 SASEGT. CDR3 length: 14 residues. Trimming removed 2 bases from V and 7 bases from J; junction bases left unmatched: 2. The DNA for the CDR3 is TGTGCCAGCAGTGAAAGGACAGGGGGGCAGCCCCAGCATTTT. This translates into CASSERTGGQPQHF.

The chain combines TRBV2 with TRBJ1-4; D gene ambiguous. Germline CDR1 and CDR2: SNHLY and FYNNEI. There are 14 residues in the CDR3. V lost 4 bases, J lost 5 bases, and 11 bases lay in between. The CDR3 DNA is TGTGCCAGCAGTGCCGGCAGTCAGAATGAAAAACTGTTTTTT. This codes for CASSAGSQNEKLFF.

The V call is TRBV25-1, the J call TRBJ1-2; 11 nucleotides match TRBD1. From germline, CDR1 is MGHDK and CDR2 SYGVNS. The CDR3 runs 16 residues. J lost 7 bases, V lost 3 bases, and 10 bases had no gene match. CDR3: CASSDLRTGGFGGYTF. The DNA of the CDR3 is TGTGCCAGCAGTGATCTCAGGACAGGGGGCTTTGGTGGCTACACCTTC.